This T cell receptor beta chain appears in the sequencing data of a study of CD8 T cells in Susac syndrome. Study summary: Clinically active disease was present in six of the sequenced Susac syndrome patients. Roughly eight of these patients were in remission.

It was negative isolation that provided the CD8+ and CD4+ T cells, whereas TEMRA cells were enriched by FACS. Random hexamers were used to reverse transcribe an amount of roughly 0.5 to 1 ug RNA. Across 54 Vbeta and 13 Jbeta, immunoSEQ multiplex PCR amplified TCR beta CDR3. TCRdb recomputed calls from the immunoSEQ multiplex PCR reads with MiXCR, one row per CDR3 protein. Here the sample spans roughly 80,000 distinct CDR3 sequences, approximately 94% being singletons. CDR1 is DFQATT and CDR2 is SNEGSKA in the germline V gene (reference sequence). The CDR3 spans 16 residues. Trimming took 2 bases from V and 1 from J; bases not matched to a gene: 11.

Sample: CD4+ T cells from PBMCs. The clonotype originates from a human donor with Susac syndrome. This chain links TRBV20-1 with TRBJ2-7, with TRBD1 identical over 7 bases. The CDR3 sequence: CSARSETGNPSYEQYF. The CDR3 DNA follows: TGCAGTGCTAGAAGCGAGACAGGGAACCCTTCCTACGAGCAGTACTTC.